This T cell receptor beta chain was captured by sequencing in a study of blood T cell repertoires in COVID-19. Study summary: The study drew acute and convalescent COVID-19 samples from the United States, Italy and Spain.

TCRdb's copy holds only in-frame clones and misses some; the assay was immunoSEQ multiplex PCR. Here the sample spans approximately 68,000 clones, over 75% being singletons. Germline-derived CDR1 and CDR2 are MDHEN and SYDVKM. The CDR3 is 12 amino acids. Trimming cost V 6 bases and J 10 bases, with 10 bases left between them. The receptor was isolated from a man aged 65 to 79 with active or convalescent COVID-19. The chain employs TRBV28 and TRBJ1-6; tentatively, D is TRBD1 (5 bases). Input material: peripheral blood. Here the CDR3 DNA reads TGTGCCAGCAGCATCCAGGGATCACCCCTCCACTTT. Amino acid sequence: CASSIQGSPLHF.